This TCR beta chain was captured by sequencing in a study of shared clonotypes between healthy human individuals. Worth noting for this clone: No antigen is known for it.

Here immunoSEQ multiplex PCR was the method, and the copy in TCRdb shows in-frame clones only, minus some. The top ten clones hold 1.5% to 2% of a sample with some 660,000 clones, 73% of them seen once. Study-level findings and limits: Researchers sampled only blood; tissue repertoires likely differ. Compared with memory subsets, naive subsets generally had larger estimated richness.

The CDR3 has 16 residues. Germline V CDR1 and CDR2: LGHNA, YNFKEQ. J lost 6 bases, V lost 5 bases, and 10 bases had no gene match. This receptor was taken from a woman between 25 and 40 years old in good health. This chain connects TRBV4-2 to TRBJ2-5; TRBD1 agrees at 12 bases. Input material: memory CD4+ T cells sorted from blood. Subset reported: CD45RA-negative fraction. The CDR3 DNA reads TGTGCCAGCAGCGTCCCGATGGGACAGGGGGCACAGACCCAGTACTTC. It specifies CASSVPMGQGAQTQYF.